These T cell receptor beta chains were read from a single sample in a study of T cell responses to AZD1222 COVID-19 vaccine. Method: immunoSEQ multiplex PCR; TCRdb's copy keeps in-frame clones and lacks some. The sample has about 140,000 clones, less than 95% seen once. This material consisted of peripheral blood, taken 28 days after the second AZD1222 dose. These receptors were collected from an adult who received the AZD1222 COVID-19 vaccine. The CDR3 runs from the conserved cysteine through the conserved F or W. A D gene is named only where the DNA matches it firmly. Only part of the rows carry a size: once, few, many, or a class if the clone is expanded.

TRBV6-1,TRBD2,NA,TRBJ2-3,CASSESASGEYTDTQYF,TGTGCCAGCAGTGAATCGGCTAGCGGGGAGTACACAGATACGCAGTATTTT
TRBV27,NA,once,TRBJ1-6,CASSHRARTDSPLHF,TGTGCCAGCAGCCACAGGGCCCGGACCGATTCACCCCTCCACTTT
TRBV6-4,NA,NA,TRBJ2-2,CASSETSAGELFF,TGTGCCAGCAGTGAGACTAGTGCCGGGGAGCTGTTTTTT
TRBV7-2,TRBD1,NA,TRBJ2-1,CASSYRRGQNEQFF,TGTGCCAGCAGCTACCGCAGGGGGCAGAATGAGCAGTTCTTC
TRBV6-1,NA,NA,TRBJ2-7,CASSEMGPQGPYEQYF,TGTGCCAGCAGTGAAATGGGACCGCAAGGGCCCTACGAGCAGTACTTC
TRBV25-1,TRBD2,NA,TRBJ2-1,CASSDPGTSGGAWEQFF,TGTGCCAGCAGTGACCCTGGGACTAGCGGGGGGGCCTGGGAGCAGTTCTTC
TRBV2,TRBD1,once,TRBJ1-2,CASSGQGNYGYTF,TGTGCCAGCAGCGGACAGGGGAACTATGGCTACACCTTC
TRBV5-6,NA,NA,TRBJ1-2,CASNLRGPYSYGYTF,TGTGCCAGCAACCTAAGGGGTCCTTATTCCTATGGCTACACCTTC
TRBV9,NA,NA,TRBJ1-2,CASSVGTPGEGGYTF,TGTGCCAGCAGCGTCGGAACTCCAGGGGAGGGAGGCTACACCTTC
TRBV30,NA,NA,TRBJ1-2,CAWSPQGNYGYTF,TGTGCCTGGAGTCCGCAGGGAAACTATGGCTACACCTTC
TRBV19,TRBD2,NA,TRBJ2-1,CASSIFGGTYNEQFF,TGTGCCAGTAGTATCTTCGGGGGGACCTACAATGAGCAGTTCTTC